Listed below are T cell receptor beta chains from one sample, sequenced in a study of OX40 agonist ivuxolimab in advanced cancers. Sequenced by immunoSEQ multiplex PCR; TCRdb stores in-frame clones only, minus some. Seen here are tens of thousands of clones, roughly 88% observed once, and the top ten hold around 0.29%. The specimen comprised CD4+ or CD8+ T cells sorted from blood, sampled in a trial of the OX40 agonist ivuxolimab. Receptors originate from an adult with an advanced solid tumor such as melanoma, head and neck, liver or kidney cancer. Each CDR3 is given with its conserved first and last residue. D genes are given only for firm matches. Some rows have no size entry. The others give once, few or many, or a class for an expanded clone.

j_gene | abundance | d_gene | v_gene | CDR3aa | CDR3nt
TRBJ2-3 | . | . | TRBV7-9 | CASKHFNTDTQYF | TGTGCCAGCAAACACTTTAACACAGATACGCAGTATTTT
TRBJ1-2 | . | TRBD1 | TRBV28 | CASSLGGQGYGYTF | TGTGCCAGCAGTTTGGGGGGACAGGGCTATGGCTACACCTTC
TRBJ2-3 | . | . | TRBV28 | CASGRDTQYF | TGTGCCAGCGGGCGGGATACGCAGTATTTT
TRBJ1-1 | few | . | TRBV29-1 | CSVEEARDTEAFF | TGCAGCGTTGAAGAGGCCAGGGACACTGAAGCTTTCTTT
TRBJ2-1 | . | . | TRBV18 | CASSPRTARDEQFF | TGTGCCAGCTCACCTCGAACAGCGCGTGATGAGCAGTTCTTC
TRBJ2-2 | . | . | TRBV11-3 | CASSLVAAGELFF | TGTGCCAGCAGCTTAGTTGCGGCCGGGGAGCTGTTTTTT
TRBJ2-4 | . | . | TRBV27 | CASSIRGWAKNIRYF | TGTGCCAGCAGCATACGAGGTTGGGCCAAAAACATTCGGTACTTC
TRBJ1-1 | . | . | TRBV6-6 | CASSYGAGVNTEAFF | TGTGCCAGCAGTTACGGAGCAGGGGTGAACACTGAAGCTTTCTTT
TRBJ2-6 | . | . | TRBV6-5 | CASSQRSGANVLTF | TGTGCCAGCAGTCAACGTTCCGGGGCCAACGTCCTGACTTTC
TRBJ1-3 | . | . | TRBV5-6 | CASSIRWDSAGNTIYF | TGTGCCAGCAGTATCCGGTGGGATTCGGCTGGAAACACCATATATTTT
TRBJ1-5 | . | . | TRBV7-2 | CASSLVWGAEQPQHF | TGTGCCAGCAGCTTAGTGTGGGGCGCGGAGCAGCCCCAGCATTTT
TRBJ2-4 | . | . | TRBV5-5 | CASSWGENIQYF | TGTGCCAGCAGCTGGGGGGAAAACATTCAGTACTTC
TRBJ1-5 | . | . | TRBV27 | CASSLFPPRDNQPQHF | TGTGCCAGCAGTTTATTTCCGCCCAGGGACAATCAGCCCCAGCATTTT
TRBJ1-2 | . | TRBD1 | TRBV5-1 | CASSLNRGDGYTF | TGCGCCAGCAGCTTGAACAGGGGTGATGGCTACACCTTC
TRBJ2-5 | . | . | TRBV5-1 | CASRPAGESAGTQYF | TGCGCCAGCAGGCCGGCAGGGGAGTCAGCAGGGACCCAGTACTTC
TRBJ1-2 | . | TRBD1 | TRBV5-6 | CASSYGTAFNYGYTF | TGTGCCAGCAGTTATGGGACAGCCTTTAACTATGGCTACACCTTC
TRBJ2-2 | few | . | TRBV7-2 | CASSKTRRDTGELFF | TGTGCCAGCAGCAAGACGAGGCGGGACACCGGGGAGCTGTTTTTT
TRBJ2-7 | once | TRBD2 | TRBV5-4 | CASSLGWGLAYEQYF | TGTGCCAGCAGCTTGGGGTGGGGACTAGCCTACGAGCAGTACTTC
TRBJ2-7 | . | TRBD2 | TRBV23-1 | CASSQSRAGRVREQYF | TGCGCCAGCAGTCAATCGAGGGCAGGGAGGGTTCGAGAGCAGTACTTC
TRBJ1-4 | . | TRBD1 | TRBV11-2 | CASSLDLSGTGKEKLFF | TGTGCCAGCAGCTTAGATTTGAGTGGGACAGGGAAAGAAAAACTGTTTTTT
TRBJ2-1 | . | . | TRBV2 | CASRGYGGGPYNEQFF | TGTGCCAGCAGGGGTTACGGGGGAGGCCCTTACAATGAGCAGTTCTTC
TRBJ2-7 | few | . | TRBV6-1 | CASSSPGRGNYEQYF | TGTGCCAGCAGTTCTCCCGGCAGGGGAAATTACGAGCAGTACTTC
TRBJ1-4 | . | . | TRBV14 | CASSQGQGEKLFF | TGTGCCAGCAGCCAAGGCCAGGGTGAAAAACTGTTTTTT
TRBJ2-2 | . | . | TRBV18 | CASSPGGYEAGELFF | TGTGCCAGCTCACCGGGGGGCTATGAGGCCGGGGAGCTGTTTTTT
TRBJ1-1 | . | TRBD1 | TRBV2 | CASSLTGTGVTEAFF | TGTGCCAGCAGTTTAACCGGGACAGGGGTTACTGAAGCTTTCTTT
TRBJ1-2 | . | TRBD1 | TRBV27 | CATSQLDRGQGYTF | TGTGCCACCTCTCAACTCGACAGGGGGCAAGGCTACACCTTC
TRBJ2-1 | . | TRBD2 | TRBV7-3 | CASSLMGEGQGGQFF | TGTGCCAGCAGCTTAATGGGGGAGGGCCAGGGAGGGCAGTTCTTC
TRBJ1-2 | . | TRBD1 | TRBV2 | CASSSKGAGGSNYGYTF | TGTGCCAGCAGTTCTAAAGGGGCAGGGGGCTCAAACTATGGCTACACCTTC
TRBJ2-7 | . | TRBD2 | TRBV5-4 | CASSPGLAETYEQYF | TGTGCCAGCAGCCCAGGACTAGCGGAAACCTACGAGCAGTACTTC
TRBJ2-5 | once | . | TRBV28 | CASSLSGPGTQYF | TGTGCCAGCAGTTTATCCGGGCCTGGGACCCAGTACTTC
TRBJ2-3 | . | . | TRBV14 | CASSQDYSSQYF | TGTGCCAGCAGCCAAGATTATAGCTCGCAGTATTTT
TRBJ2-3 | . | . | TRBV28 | CASSLGSGHRTDTQYF | TGTGCCAGCAGTTTGGGCTCAGGGCACCGCACAGATACGCAGTATTTT
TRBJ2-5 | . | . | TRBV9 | CASSVMWGETQYF | TGTGCCAGCAGCGTAATGTGGGGGGAGACCCAGTACTTC
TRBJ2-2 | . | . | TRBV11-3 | CASSLVGGELFF | TGTGCCAGCAGCTTAGTCGGCGGGGAGCTGTTTTTT
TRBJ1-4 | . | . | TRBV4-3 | CASSQERGAGEKLFF | TGCGCCAGCAGCCAAGAGCGAGGGGCTGGGGAAAAACTGTTTTTT
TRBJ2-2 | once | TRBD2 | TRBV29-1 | CSGSSGSNTGELFF | TGCAGCGGTTCTAGCGGATCGAACACCGGGGAGCTGTTTTTT
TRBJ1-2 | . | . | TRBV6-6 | CASSYSEGDNYGYTF | TGTGCCAGCAGTTACTCCGAAGGGGACAACTATGGCTACACCTTC
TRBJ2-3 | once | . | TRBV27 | CASSKYTDTQYF | TGTGCCAGCTCCAAATACACAGATACGCAGTATTTT